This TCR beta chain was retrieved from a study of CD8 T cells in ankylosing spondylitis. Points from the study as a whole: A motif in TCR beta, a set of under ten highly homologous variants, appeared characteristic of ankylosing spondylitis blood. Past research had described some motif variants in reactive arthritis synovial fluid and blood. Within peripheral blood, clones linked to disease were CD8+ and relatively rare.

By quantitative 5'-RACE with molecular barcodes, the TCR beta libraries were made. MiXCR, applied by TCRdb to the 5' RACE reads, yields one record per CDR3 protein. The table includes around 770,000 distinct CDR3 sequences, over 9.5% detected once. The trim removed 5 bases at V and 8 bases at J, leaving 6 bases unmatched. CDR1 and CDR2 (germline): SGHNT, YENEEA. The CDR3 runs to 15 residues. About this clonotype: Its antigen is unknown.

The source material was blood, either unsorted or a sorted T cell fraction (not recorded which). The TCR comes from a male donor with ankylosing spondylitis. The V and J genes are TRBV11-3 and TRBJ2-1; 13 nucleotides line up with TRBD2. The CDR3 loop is CASSAGTSGADEQFF. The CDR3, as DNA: TGTGCCAGCAGCGCCGGGACTAGCGGGGCCGATGAGCAGTTCTTC.